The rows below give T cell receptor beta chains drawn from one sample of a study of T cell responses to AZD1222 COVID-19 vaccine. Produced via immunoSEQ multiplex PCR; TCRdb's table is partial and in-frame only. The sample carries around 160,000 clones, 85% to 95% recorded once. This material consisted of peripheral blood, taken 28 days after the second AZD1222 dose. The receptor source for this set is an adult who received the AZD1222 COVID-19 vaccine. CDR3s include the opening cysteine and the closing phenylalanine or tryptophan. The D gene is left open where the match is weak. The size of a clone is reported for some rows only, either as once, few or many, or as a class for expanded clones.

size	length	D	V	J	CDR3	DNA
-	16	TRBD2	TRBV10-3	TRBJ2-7	CAIGKTTSGNSYEQYF	TGTGCCATCGGAAAAACGACTAGCGGGAACTCCTACGAGCAGTACTTC
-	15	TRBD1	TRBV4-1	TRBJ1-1	CASSQTGQADTEAFF	TGCGCCAGCAGCCAGACGGGACAGGCGGACACTGAAGCTTTCTTT
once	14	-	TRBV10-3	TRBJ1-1	CATGGALGGGEAFF	TGTGCCACCGGAGGGGCGCTGGGCGGGGGTGAAGCTTTCTTT
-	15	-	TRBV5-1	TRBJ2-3	CASSEGLRRVDTQYF	TGCGCCAGCAGCGAGGGACTCCGGCGCGTAGATACGCAGTATTTT
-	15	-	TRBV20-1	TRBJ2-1	CSASLRSGSYNEQFF	TGCAGTGCTAGTTTGAGGAGCGGGTCCTACAATGAGCAGTTCTTC
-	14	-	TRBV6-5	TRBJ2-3	CASSYSKRTDTQYF	TGTGCCAGCAGTTACTCGAAACGCACAGATACGCAGTATTTT
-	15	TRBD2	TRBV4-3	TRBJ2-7	CASSSPSGRSYEQYF	TGCGCCAGCAGCTCACCTAGCGGGAGGTCCTACGAGCAGTACTTC
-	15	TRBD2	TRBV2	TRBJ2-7	CASRPTSGSRDEQYF	TGTGCCAGCAGGCCGACTAGCGGGAGTAGGGACGAGCAGTACTTC
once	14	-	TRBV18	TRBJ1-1	CASSPPSVNTEAFF	TGTGCCAGCTCACCACCCTCAGTGAACACTGAAGCTTTCTTT
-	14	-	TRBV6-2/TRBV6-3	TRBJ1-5	CASSAQGINQPQHF	TGTGCCAGCAGTGCTCAGGGGATTAATCAGCCCCAGCATTTT
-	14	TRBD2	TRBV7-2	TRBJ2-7	CASSPGLADYEQYF	TGTGCCAGCAGTCCGGGACTAGCGGACTACGAGCAGTACTTC
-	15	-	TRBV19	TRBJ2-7	CASSTGTPSSYEQYF	TGTGCCAGTAGTACCGGGACTCCCAGCTCCTACGAGCAGTACTTC
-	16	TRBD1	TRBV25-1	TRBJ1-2	CASSPHETGKNYGYTF	TGTGCCAGCAGTCCTCACGAGACAGGGAAGAACTATGGCTACACCTTC